This T cell receptor beta chain was profiled in a study of CD4 T cells in relation to SARS-CoV-2 and coronaviruses. Unexposed donor CD4+ T cells date from about 2011-2018, before the COVID-19 pandemic. CD4+ T cells were isolated from the cells after more than 8 days of culture. As for this clone: Its target is unknown.

Trimming removed 2 bases at V and 2 bases at J, with 12 bases between. There are 15 residues in the CDR3. Looked up from germline, CDR1 is MNHNY and CDR2 is SVGAGI (reference sequence). Produced via immunoSEQ multiplex PCR; TCRdb's table is partial and in-frame only. The table records about 31,000 clones, about 78% of them present only once. Sequenced input: CD4+ T cells from PBMCs, cultured in vitro. The source of this sequence is a human donor in good health. This chain connects TRBV6-6 to TRBJ2-5; D may be TRBD1 (5 bases). The CDR3 loop is CASSYRGRVQETQYF. CDR3 DNA: TGTGCCAGCAGTTACAGGGGCAGGGTTCAAGAGACCCAGTACTTC.